These T cell receptor beta chains were read from a single sample in a study of Graves' ophthalmopathy and Graves' hyperthyroidism. Each CDR3 protein gets one entry after TCRdb re-called the multiplex PCR reads with MiXCR. The sample holds 1 million to 1.3 million distinct CDR3 sequences; less than 45% are singletons and the top ten take 11%. Sequences were obtained from peripheral blood or thyroid tissue (not recorded which). These receptors all come from an adult man with Graves' hyperthyroidism. Each CDR3 is given with its conserved first and last residue. The D gene is left open where the match is weak. Where a row states a size, it is once, few, many or the class of an expanded clone; other rows omit it.

>TRBV5-6|TRBJ2-5|few|TRBD1
TGTGCCAGCAGCTTGAGTCGACAGGGTCAAGAGACCCAGTACTTC
CASSLSRQGQETQYF
>TRBV5-5|TRBJ2-2|many|NA
TGTGCCAGCGGTGGAGGGGTCACCGGGGAGCTGTTTTTT
CASGGGVTGELFF
>TRBV5-1|TRBJ1-1|many|NA
TGCGCCAGCAGCCTGGAAACTGAAGCTTTCTTT
CASSLETEAFF
>TRBV7-9|TRBJ1-1|NA|NA
TGTGCCAGCAGCCCGCGGCGACGAAGGGGCACTGAAGCTTTCTTT
CASSPRRRRGTEAFF
>TRBV7-8|TRBJ2-5|many|TRBD2
TGTGCCAGCAGACAATTAGGGGGACTAGCGGAGACCCAGTACTTC
CASRQLGGLAETQYF
>TRBV20-1|TRBJ2-7|NA|NA
TGCAGTGATTTGTCGGCGCCCTACGAGCAGTACTTC
CSDLSAPYEQYF
>TRBV10-3|TRBJ2-2|many|TRBD1
TGTGCCATCAGGGGACAGGGGAACACCGGGGAGCTGTTTTTT
CAIRGQGNTGELFF
>TRBV7-9|TRBJ2-5|NA|NA
TGTGCCAGCAGCAGCCCTGGTCAGGCACAGTCGGAGACCCAGTACTTC
CASSSPGQAQSETQYF
>TRBV7-9|TRBJ2-2|NA|NA
TGTGCCAGCAGTACCGAGGAGCTGTTTTTT
CASSTEELFF
>TRBV10-3|TRBJ1-5|many|NA
TGTGCCATCAGTGAGCAGGGTTCGGGGCAGCCCCAGCATTTT
CAISEQGSGQPQHF
>TRBV7-9|TRBJ2-7|NA|NA
TGTGCCAGCAGTGAAACAGGTTTTAGCTCCTACGAGCAGTACTTC
CASSETGFSSYEQYF
>TRBV29-1|TRBJ1-5|many|TRBD1
TGCAGCGTTGGACAGGGGAATCAGCCCCAGCATTTT
CSVGQGNQPQHF
>TRBV10-3|TRBJ1-5|once|NA
TGTGCCATCAGTCCACTGGACACAAACCAGCCCCAGCATTTT
CAISPLDTNQPQHF
>TRBV2|TRBJ2-6|many|TRBD2
TGTGCCAGCAGGGGTCGGCTAGCGGGGAGCTCTGGGGCCAACGTCCTGACTTTC
CASRGRLAGSSGANVLTF
>TRBV25-1|TRBJ2-5|NA|TRBD2
TGTGCCAGCAGTGTAGGCCTAGCGGGGCTGGGGGAGACCCAGTACTTC
CASSVGLAGLGETQYF
>TRBV5-1|TRBJ2-7|once|NA
TGCGCCAGCAGCGGAGGACGGTCCTGCGAGCAGTACTTC
CASSGGRSCEQYF
>TRBV4-2|TRBJ2-7|few|TRBD2
TGTGCCAGCAGCCCTGGACTAGTGGGCAACGAGCAGTACTTC
CASSPGLVGNEQYF
>TRBV12-3/TRBV12-4|TRBJ2-5|few|TRBD2
TGTGCCAGCAGATTCGGCGGGGGTCGCGAGGCCCAGTACTTC
CASRFGGGREAQYF
>TRBV14|TRBJ2-7|few|NA
TGTGCCAGCAGCCAAGTTGCAGGCTCCTACGAGCAGTACTTC
CASSQVAGSYEQYF
>TRBV12-3/TRBV12-4|TRBJ1-5|few|NA
TGTGCCAGCAGCCTGTTCGGCGGGAGTCGAGAGACCCAGCATTTT
CASSLFGGSRETQHF
>TRBV7-2|TRBJ1-3|few|NA
TGTGCCAGCAGCTTAGCTCCGGGAATCTCTGGAAACACCATATATTTT
CASSLAPGISGNTIYF
>TRBV29-1|TRBJ1-1|many|NA
TGCAGCGTGCCAGAGGGGGGGGGCACTGAAGCTTTCTTT
CSVPEGGGTEAFF
>TRBV25-1|TRBJ1-3|many|NA
TGTGCCAGCAGTGAACTAGGGCAGGCCGGAAACACCATATATTTT
CASSELGQAGNTIYF
>TRBV5-8|TRBJ1-5|few|TRBD1
TGTGCCAGCAGCCCGGGATTGCGGGACAGGAGAAATCAGCCCCAGCATTTT
CASSPGLRDRRNQPQHF
>TRBV7-3|TRBJ1-2|NA|NA
TGTGCCAGCAGCCGTGGCACTTACGACTATGGCTACACCTTC
CASSRGTYDYGYTF
>TRBV5-1|TRBJ1-6|many|NA
TGCGCCAGCAGCCAGGGACCTGGGCTAGGTTCACCCCTCCACTTT
CASSQGPGLGSPLHF
>TRBV20-1|TRBJ1-6|NA|TRBD1
TGCAGTGCTAGAAAGACAGGGAACACGAATTCACCCCTCCACTTT
CSARKTGNTNSPLHF
>TRBV12-5|TRBJ1-3|few|TRBD1
TGTGCTAGTGGTTTCACCGGACAGGCCTCTGGAAACACCATATATTTT
CASGFTGQASGNTIYF
>TRBV5-1|TRBJ2-5|few|NA
TGCGCCAGCAGGGCACAGGTATCCGAAGAGACCCAGTACTTC
CASRAQVSEETQYF
>TRBV4-3|TRBJ1-6|few|TRBD1
TGCGCCAGCAGCGATGCGGGACAGGGGTATTCACCCCTCCACTTT
CASSDAGQGYSPLHF
>TRBV7-8|TRBJ1-1|many|NA
TGTGCCAGCAGCTTAGTATCCGGTCAGATGAACACTGAAGCTTTCTTT
CASSLVSGQMNTEAFF
>TRBV7-7|TRBJ2-5|many|TRBD2
TGTGCCAGCAGCTTAGGCAGGGGACTAGATCAGACCCAGTACTTC
CASSLGRGLDQTQYF
>TRBV13|TRBJ2-7|NA|TRBD1
TGTGCCAGCAGCCTCACAAAGGACAGGTTCTACGAGCAGTACTTC
CASSLTKDRFYEQYF
>TRBV7-2|TRBJ1-6|NA|NA
TGTGCCAGCAGCTTGTACCCGGTCTATAATTCACCCCCCCACTTT
CASSLYPVYNSPPHF
>TRBV27|TRBJ2-7|NA|NA
TGTGCCAGCAGTCCCCTAAGGGGGTTCTACGAGCAGTACTTC
CASSPLRGFYEQYF
>TRBV7-6|TRBJ2-5|NA|NA
TGTGCCAGCAGCCAAGATGCGGGAGAGACCCAGTACTTC
CASSQDAGETQYF
>TRBV12-3/TRBV12-4|TRBJ1-4|many|TRBD1
TGTGCCAGCAGTCCGGGGACAGCGTTCGATGAAAAACTGTTTTTT
CASSPGTAFDEKLFF
>TRBV6-5|TRBJ2-2|few|TRBD2
TGTGCCAGCAGTTCCCCCCGGACTAGCGGGAGTGGGGGCGGGGAGCTGTTTTTT
CASSSPRTSGSGGGELFF
>TRBV12-3/TRBV12-4|TRBJ1-4|NA|TRBD1
TGTGCCAGCACCCCCGGGACAGCCAACGAAAAACTGTTTTTT
CASTPGTANEKLFF
>TRBV12-3/TRBV12-4|TRBJ2-2|few|TRBD1
TGTGCCAGCAGTTTAAGGACAGGGAAATCCTACTACACCGGGGAGCTGTTTTTT
CASSLRTGKSYYTGELFF
>TRBV7-9|TRBJ1-1|many|NA
TGTGCCAGCAGCAGTAGGCGGCCGGGGGGGAGGAACACTGAAGCTTTCTTT
CASSSRRPGGRNTEAFF
>TRBV20-1|TRBJ2-6|many|NA
TGCAGTGCTAGAGCCGTACAGGGATTGTTCGGGGCCAACGTCCTGACTTTC
CSARAVQGLFGANVLTF
>TRBV7-9|TRBJ1-2|many|NA
TGTGCCAGCAGCTTAGAATTCCCCAGGGGTTCGGGCTACACCTTC
CASSLEFPRGSGYTF
>TRBV7-2|TRBJ2-7|few|NA
TGTGCCAGCAGCCGCCAACTACTCTACGAGCAGTACTTC
CASSRQLLYEQYF
>TRBV5-1|TRBJ2-7|NA|TRBD1
TGCGCCAGCAGCTTGGGCCAGGGGGCGTTCATTAGGGTCTACGAGCAGTACTTC
CASSLGQGAFIRVYEQYF
>TRBV7-2|TRBJ1-4|NA|NA
TGTGCCAGCAGCTTATATGGGAGCGAGAAACTGTTTTTT
CASSLYGSEKLFF
>TRBV7-2|TRBJ2-7|many|TRBD1
TGTGCCAGCAGCTTAAGGGGGGACAGGGAGGGCGAGCAGTACTTC
CASSLRGDREGEQYF
>TRBV12-3/TRBV12-4|TRBJ2-7|few|NA
TGTGCCAGCAGTTTCAAAGGTCGGCACGAGCAGTACTTC
CASSFKGRHEQYF
>TRBV14|TRBJ2-2|NA|NA
TGTGCCAGCAGCCAGCGACGAGGCTTTACCGGGGAGCTGTTTTTT
CASSQRRGFTGELFF
>TRBV2|TRBJ2-7|NA|TRBD2
TGTGCCAGCAGCCGGACTAGCGGAGACAATGAGCAGTACTTC
CASSRTSGDNEQYF
>TRBV27|TRBJ1-1|few|NA
TGTGCCAGCAGTCCAGGGACCGCGGGAACTGAAGCTTTCTTT
CASSPGTAGTEAFF
>TRBV2|TRBJ2-3|NA|TRBD2
TGTGCCAGCAGCGGGGCAGGACTAGCGCGTACAGATACGCAGTATTTT
CASSGAGLARTDTQYF
>TRBV5-1|TRBJ1-3|NA|NA
TGCGCCAGCAGCGGGGGAGATCCCAACTCTGGAAACACCATATATTTT
CASSGGDPNSGNTIYF
>TRBV13|TRBJ1-5|many|NA
TGTGCCAGCAGCTTAAGTCCGCGCAATCAGCCCCAGCATTTT
CASSLSPRNQPQHF
>TRBV15|TRBJ1-1|NA|NA
TGTGCCACCAGCTCCCAAAAACAGACAGCAGGAACTGAAGCTTTCTTT
CATSSQKQTAGTEAFF